These 17 T cell receptor beta chains originate from one sample sequenced in a study of T cell responses to AZD1222 COVID-19 vaccine. Sequencing used immunoSEQ multiplex PCR; TCRdb keeps in-frame clones, though not all of them. The sample lists 150,000 to 250,000 clones, more than 85% occurring once. Sequencing used peripheral blood, obtained 28 days after the second AZD1222 dose. Receptor source: an adult who received the AZD1222 COVID-19 vaccine.

This chain connects TRBV12-5 to TRBJ2-1, with D uncertain. CDR3 length equals 16 residues. Looked up from germline, CDR1 is LGHNT and CDR2 is FRNRAP. Trimming removed 1 base at V and 7 bases at J, with 17 bases between. The CDR3 region is CASGLGVGLYNNEQFF. The CDR3 region has the DNA TGTGCTAGTGGTTTGGGGGTAGGCCTCTACAATAATGAGCAGTTCTTC.

The CDR3 is CASSSRDSINSPLHF. The CDR3 coding sequence is TGTGCCAGCAGCTCCCGGGACAGTATAAATTCACCCCTCCACTTT. The chain links TRBV11-3 to TRBJ1-6; 7 positions agree with TRBD1. The CDR3 contains 15 residues. After removal of 4 bases from V and 7 bases from J, the junction contained 7 bases not matched to a gene. The germline gives CDR1 SGHNT, CDR2 YENEEA.

The genes are TRBV19 and TRBJ2-7; 8 positions agree with TRBD2. Germline-derived CDR1 and CDR2 are LNHDA and SQIVND (reference sequence). With V trimmed by 4 bases and J by 4 bases, 6 bases remained unmatched. The CDR3 runs 14 residues. The CDR3: CASSRGLDQYEQYF. CDR3 coding DNA: TGTGCCAGTAGTAGGGGACTAGATCAGTACGAGCAGTACTTC. Supplemented by reference TRBV19 and TRBJ2-7, the full variable domain reads DGGITQSPKYLFRKEGQNVTLSCEQNLNHDAMYWYRQDPGQGLRLIYYSQIVNDFQKGDIAEGYSVSREKKESFPLTVTSAQKNPTAFYLCASSRGLDQYEQYFGPGTRLTVT.

The chain employs TRBV7-9 and TRBJ2-7; tentatively, D is TRBD1 (5 bases). CDR1 SEHNR and CDR2 FQNEAQ come from the germline V gene (reference sequence). CDR3 size: 15 residues. V was pared by 2 bases and J by 7 bases, with 18 bases between. The CDR3 DNA reads as TGTGCCAGCAGCTTAAGGGGTCAGGCCGCGAGAGAGCAGTACTTC. It specifies CASSLRGQAAREQYF.

The chain uses TRBV28 and TRBJ2-1; D is uncertain. Germline loops: CDR1 MDHEN, CDR2 SYDVKM. V gave up 2 bases and J gave up 4 bases, with 9 bases separating them. This CDR3 region has 14 residues. The CDR3 sequence is CASSLRAVYNEQFF. The CDR3 bases are TGTGCCAGCAGTTTAAGGGCTGTTTACAATGAGCAGTTCTTC.

The gene calls are TRBV30 and TRBJ2-2, with TRBD2 as a possible D gene (6 bases). Looked up from germline, CDR1 is GTSNPN and CDR2 is SVGIG (reference sequence). Trimming took 1 base from V and 3 from J, leaving 12 bases between them. The length of the CDR3 is 15 residues. In DNA, the CDR3 is TGTGCCTGGAGTGGGGGGACTGTACACACCGGGGAGCTGTTTTTT. Its translation is CAWSGGTVHTGELFF.

The chain links TRBV10-2 to TRBJ1-5; D gene ambiguous. Germline-derived CDR1 and CDR2 are WSHSY and SAAADI. V was trimmed by 3 bases and J by 0 bases, leaving 18 bases between them. The CDR3 totals 18 residues. CDR3 sequence: CASSDALVALDSNQPQHF. The CDR3 DNA is TGCGCCAGCAGTGACGCTCTTGTGGCCCTTGATAGCAATCAGCCCCAGCATTTT.

The V and J genes are TRBV5-4 and TRBJ2-7; 9 bases are shared with TRBD1. CDR1 SGHNT and CDR2 YYREEE come from the germline V gene (reference sequence). The CDR3 contains 13 residues. V lost 4 bases and J lost 5; bases outside the gene matches: 4. CDR3 protein: CASSGRTGDEQYF. In nucleotides, the CDR3 is TGTGCCAGCAGCGGACGGACAGGGGACGAGCAGTACTTC.

This clone was counted a few times. The genes are TRBV20-1 and TRBJ2-7, with 8 bases lining up with TRBD1. The CDR3 is 11 amino acids. Looked up from germline, CDR1 is DFQATT and CDR2 is SNEGSKA (reference sequence). V shed 6 bases, J shed 6 bases, and the junction held 4 bases outside the gene matches. DNA for the CDR3: TGCAGTGCCCAGACAGGGGTCGAGCAGTACTTC. Its protein product is CSAQTGVEQYF.

The chain joins TRBV12-5 to TRBJ2-7, with 7 positions matching TRBD2. CDR3 length: 13 residues. CDR1 is LGHNT, CDR2 FRNRAP, per germline. J gave up 0 bases and V 10 bases, and 6 bases lay outside the gene matches. The CDR3 sequence: CATLAAPSYEQYF. CDR3 nucleotides: TGTGCTACCCTAGCGGCTCCCTCCTACGAGCAGTACTTC.

The gene calls are TRBV3-1 (or the pseudogene TRBV3-2) and TRBJ2-1, with 9 bases aligning to TRBD2. CDR3 length: 16 residues. V was clipped by 1 base and J by 8 bases; unmatched bases: 9. CDR1 and CDR2 from the germline V gene are LGHDT and YNNKEL (reference sequence). CDR3 sequence (DNA): TGTGCCAGCAGCCAAGTGGGTAGCGGGAGATCTTATGAGCAGTTCTTC. Residues: CASSQVGSGRSYEQFF.

The chain joins TRBV3-1 (or the pseudogene TRBV3-2) to TRBJ1-4, with D perhaps matching TRBD1 (6 bases). The CDR3 has 16 residues. The germline V and J ends were trimmed by 1 base and 4 bases, with 13 bases remaining between them. Looked up from germline, CDR1 is LGHDT and CDR2 is YNNKEL (reference sequence). The CDR3 DNA is TGTGCCAGCAGCCAAGCTGGGGGGCTCTATAATGAAAAACTGTTTTTT. As protein: CASSQAGGLYNEKLFF.

The V and J genes are TRBV19 and TRBJ2-1; TRBD2 matches at 13 bases. The ends lost 8 bases at V and 0 bases at J; junction bases unmatched: 10. This CDR3 is 18 amino acids long. CDR1 is LNHDA, CDR2 SQIVND, per germline (reference sequence). CDR3 region: CASGGLAGPGGSYNEQFF. The CDR3 DNA is TGTGCCAGTGGGGGACTAGCGGGACCGGGGGGCTCCTACAATGAGCAGTTCTTC.

The DNA of the CDR3 is TGTGCCAGCAGTTACGATCCCGCAGGGGGCGCCTATGGCTACACCTTC. This codes for CASSYDPAGGAYGYTF. The V call is TRBV6-5, the J call TRBJ1-2, with TRBD1 matching over 8 bases. Trimming removed 2 bases from V and 4 bases from J; junction bases left unmatched: 9. Germline CDR1 MNHEY, CDR2 SVGAGI. CDR3 length: 16 amino acids.

The rearrangement joins TRBV5-4 to TRBJ1-2; possible D gene TRBD1, 6 bases. Trimming shortened V by 4 bases and J by 8 bases, and 27 bases separated the two germline ends. Germline V CDR1 and CDR2: SGHNT, YYREEE (reference sequence). This CDR3 spans 17 amino acids. The CDR3 region is CASSPDGGAGKRGGYTF. CDR3 coding DNA: TGTGCCAGCAGCCCAGACGGGGGCGCAGGGAAAAGGGGGGGCTACACCTTC.

This clone occurred a few times. The chain recombines TRBV5-4 with TRBJ2-6; 10 bases line up with TRBD1. The V segment lost 4 bases and the J segment 2 bases; nucleotides outside the gene matches: 6. Germline CDR1 SGHNT, CDR2 YYREEE (reference sequence). The length of the CDR3 is 17 residues. The CDR3: CASSPGTGATGANVLTF. The CDR3 nucleotides read TGTGCCAGCAGCCCCGGGACAGGGGCCACTGGGGCCAACGTCCTGACTTTC.

This clone was seen only once. The chain links TRBV5-1 to TRBJ2-1; 11 nucleotides match TRBD2. Germline CDR1 reads SGHRS; CDR2 reads YFSETQ. V gave up 0 bases and J gave up 3 bases; unmatched junction bases: 2. The length of the CDR3 is 16 residues. The CDR3 reads CASSLVGLADYNEQFF. CDR3 in DNA: TGCGCCAGCAGCTTGGTGGGACTAGCGGACTACAATGAGCAGTTCTTC.